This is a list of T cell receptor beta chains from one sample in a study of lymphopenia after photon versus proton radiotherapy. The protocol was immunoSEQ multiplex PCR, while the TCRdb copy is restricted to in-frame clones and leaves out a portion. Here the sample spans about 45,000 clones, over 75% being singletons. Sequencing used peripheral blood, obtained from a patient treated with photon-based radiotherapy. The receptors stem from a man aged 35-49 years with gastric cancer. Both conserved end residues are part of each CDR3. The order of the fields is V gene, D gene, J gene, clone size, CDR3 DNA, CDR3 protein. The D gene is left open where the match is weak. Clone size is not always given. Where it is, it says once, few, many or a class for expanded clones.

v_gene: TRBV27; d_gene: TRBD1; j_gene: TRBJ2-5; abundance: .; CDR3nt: TGTGCCAGCAGTTTATCAGGCGGGACAGGGGGGGCCCAGTACTTC; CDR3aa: CASSLSGGTGGAQYF
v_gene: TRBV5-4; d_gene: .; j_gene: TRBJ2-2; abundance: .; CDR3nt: TGTGCCAGCAGCTTGGAGCCTAGTTATACCGGGGAGCTGTTTTTT; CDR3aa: CASSLEPSYTGELFF
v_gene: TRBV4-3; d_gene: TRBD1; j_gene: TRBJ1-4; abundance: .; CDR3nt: TGCGCCAGCAGCCTCACAGGGGGGACTAATGAAAAACTGTTTTTT; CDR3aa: CASSLTGGTNEKLFF
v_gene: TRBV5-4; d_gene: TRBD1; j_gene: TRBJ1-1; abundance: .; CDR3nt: TGTGCCAGCAGCTTGCAAATGGCAGGGGGCTGGACTGAAGCTTTCTTT; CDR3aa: CASSLQMAGGWTEAFF
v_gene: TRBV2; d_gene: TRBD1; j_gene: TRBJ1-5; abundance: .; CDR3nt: TGTGCCAGCAGTGAGCCGGGACAGACCTATAGCAATCAGCCCCAGCATTTT; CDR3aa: CASSEPGQTYSNQPQHF
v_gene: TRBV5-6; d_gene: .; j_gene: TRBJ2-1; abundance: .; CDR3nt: TGTGCCAGCAGCCGTGGTAATGAGCAGTTCTTC; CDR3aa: CASSRGNEQFF
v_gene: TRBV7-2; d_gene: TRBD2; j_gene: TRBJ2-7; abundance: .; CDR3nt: TGTGCCAGCAGCTTAGCCGGACTAGCGGGAGGCGCGTACGAGCAGTACTTC; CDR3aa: CASSLAGLAGGAYEQYF
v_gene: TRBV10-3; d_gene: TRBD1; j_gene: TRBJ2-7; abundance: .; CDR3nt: TGTGCCATCAGTCTAACACCGGGACAGGGGACAGGCGAGCAGTACTTC; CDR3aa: CAISLTPGQGTGEQYF
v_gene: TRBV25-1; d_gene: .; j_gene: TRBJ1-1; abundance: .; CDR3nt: TGTGCCAGCAGTCTTTCTCCAGCGAACACTGAAGCTTTCTTT; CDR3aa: CASSLSPANTEAFF
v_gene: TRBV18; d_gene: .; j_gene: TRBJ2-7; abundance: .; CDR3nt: TGTGCCAGCTCACCAGGGGCCCAGTACGAGCAGTACTTC; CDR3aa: CASSPGAQYEQYF
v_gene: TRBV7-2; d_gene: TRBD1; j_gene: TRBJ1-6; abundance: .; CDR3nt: TGTGCCAGCCGGAAGGGGGCAGAAGGTTCACCCCTCCACTTT; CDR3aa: CASRKGAEGSPLHF
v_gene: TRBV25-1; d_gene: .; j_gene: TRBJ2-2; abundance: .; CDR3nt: TGTGCCAGCAGTGAATCTGTAGGGGCGGCCACCGGGGAGCTGTTTTTT; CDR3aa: CASSESVGAATGELFF
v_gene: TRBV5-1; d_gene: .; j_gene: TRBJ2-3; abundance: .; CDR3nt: TGCGCCAGCAGCTTGAGAGGGGCGGGCTTAGATACGCAGTATTTT; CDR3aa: CASSLRGAGLDTQYF
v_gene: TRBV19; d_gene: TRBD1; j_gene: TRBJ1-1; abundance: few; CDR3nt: TGTGCCAGTAGTGCGGGACAGGGGGCATGGAACACTGAAGCTTTCTTT; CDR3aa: CASSAGQGAWNTEAFF
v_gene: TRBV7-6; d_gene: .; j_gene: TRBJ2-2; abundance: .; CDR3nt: TGTGCCAGCAGCTTAGGTCTCGCGGGGACCGGGGAGCTGTTTTTT; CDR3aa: CASSLGLAGTGELFF
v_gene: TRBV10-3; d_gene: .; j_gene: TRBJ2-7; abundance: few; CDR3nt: TGTGCCATCAGTGTATACGACCGGGCCCAATCCCACGAGCAGTACTTC; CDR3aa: CAISVYDRAQSHEQYF
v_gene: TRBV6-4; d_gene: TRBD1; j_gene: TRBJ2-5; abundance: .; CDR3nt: TGTGCCAGCAGTGAGGGGACAGGGCGGCAAGAGACCCAGTACTTC; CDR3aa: CASSEGTGRQETQYF
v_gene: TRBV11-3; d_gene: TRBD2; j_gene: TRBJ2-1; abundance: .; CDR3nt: TGTGCCAGCAGCTCCGGGACTAGCGGGGGGCATGAGCAGTTCTTC; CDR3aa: CASSSGTSGGHEQFF
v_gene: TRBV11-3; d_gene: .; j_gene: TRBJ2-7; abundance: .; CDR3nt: TGTGCCAGCAGCTTAGGTGCGAACTCCTACGAGCAGTACTTC; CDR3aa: CASSLGANSYEQYF
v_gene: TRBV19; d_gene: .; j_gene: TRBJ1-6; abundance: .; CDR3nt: TGTGCCAGTCAGGGGATCGGTACACCCCTCCACTTT; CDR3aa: CASQGIGTPLHF
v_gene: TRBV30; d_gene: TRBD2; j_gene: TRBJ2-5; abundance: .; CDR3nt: TGTGCCTGGAGTGGCGGTGTTAGCGGGGGGGCAGCAGAGACCCAGTACTTC; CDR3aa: CAWSGGVSGGAAETQYF
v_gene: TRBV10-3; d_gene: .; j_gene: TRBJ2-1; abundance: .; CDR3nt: TGTGCCATCAGCCAACGACTAGACCAACGGAATGAGCAGTTCTTC; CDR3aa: CAISQRLDQRNEQFF
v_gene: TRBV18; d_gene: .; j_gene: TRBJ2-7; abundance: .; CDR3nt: TGTGCCAGCTCCCGGACAGCGGACCCCTACGAGCAGTACTTC; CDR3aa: CASSRTADPYEQYF
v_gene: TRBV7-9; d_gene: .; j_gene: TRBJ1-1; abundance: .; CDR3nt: TGTGCCAGCAGACCCCCGGCGGAGCGTATTTTTGAAGCTTTCTTT; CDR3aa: CASRPPAERIFEAFF
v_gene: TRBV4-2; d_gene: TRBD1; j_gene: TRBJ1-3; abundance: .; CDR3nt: TGTGCCAGCAGCCAAGTTGGGACAGCCAACTCTGGAAACACCATATATTTT; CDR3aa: CASSQVGTANSGNTIYF
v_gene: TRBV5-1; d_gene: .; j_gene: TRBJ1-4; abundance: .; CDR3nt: TGCGCCAGCAGCGGGATGGGCATCTCCGTAGTTGAAAAACTGTTTTTT; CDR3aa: CASSGMGISVVEKLFF
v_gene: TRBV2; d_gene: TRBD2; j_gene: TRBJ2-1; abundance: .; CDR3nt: TGTGCCAGCAGTGCCCCACTAGCGCTCAATGAGCAGTTCTTC; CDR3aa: CASSAPLALNEQFF
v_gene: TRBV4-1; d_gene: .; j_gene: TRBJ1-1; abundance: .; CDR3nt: TGCGCCAGCAGCCAAGGGGCTGAAGCTTTCTTT; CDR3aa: CASSQGAEAFF
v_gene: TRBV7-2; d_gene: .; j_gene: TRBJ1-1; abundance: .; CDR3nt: TGTGCCAGCAGCTCCGTCGGGGGTTCCACTGAAGCTTTCTTT; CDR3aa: CASSSVGGSTEAFF
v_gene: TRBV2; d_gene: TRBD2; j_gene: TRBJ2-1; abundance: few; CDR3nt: TGTGCCAGCAGTGCTAGCGGGGGGGCCAGCGAGCAGTTCTTC; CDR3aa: CASSASGGASEQFF
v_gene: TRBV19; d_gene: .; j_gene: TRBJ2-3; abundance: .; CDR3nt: TGTGCCAGTAGTATTGGAGGGGGCGCAGATACGCAGTATTTT; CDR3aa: CASSIGGGADTQYF
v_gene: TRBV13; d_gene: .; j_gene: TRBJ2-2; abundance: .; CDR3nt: TGTGCCAGCAGCTTAGGCCGGGCCCTCGCCGGGGAGCTGTTTTTT; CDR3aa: CASSLGRALAGELFF
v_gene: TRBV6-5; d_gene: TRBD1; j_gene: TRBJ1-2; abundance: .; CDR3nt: TGTGCCAGCAGGGACAGGGGCTATGGCTACACCTTC; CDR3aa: CASRDRGYGYTF
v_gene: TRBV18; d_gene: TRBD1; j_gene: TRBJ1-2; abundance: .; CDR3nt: TGTGCCAGCTCACCGGTAGGCGGACAGGGGGCGCTGAATGGCTACACCTTC; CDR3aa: CASSPVGGQGALNGYTF
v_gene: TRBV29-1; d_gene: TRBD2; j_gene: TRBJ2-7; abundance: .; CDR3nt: TGCAGCGTTGATGGGTCTAGCGGGGGTCACGAGCAGTACTTC; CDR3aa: CSVDGSSGGHEQYF
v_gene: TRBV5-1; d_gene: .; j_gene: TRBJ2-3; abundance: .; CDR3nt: TGCGCCAGCAGCTTGGGTGGCGGGCCATATGATACGCAGTATTTT; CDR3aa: CASSLGGGPYDTQYF
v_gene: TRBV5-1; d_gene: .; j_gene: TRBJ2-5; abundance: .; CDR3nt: TGCGCCAGCAGCCGAGACAGCAACCAAGAGACCCAGTACTTC; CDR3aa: CASSRDSNQETQYF
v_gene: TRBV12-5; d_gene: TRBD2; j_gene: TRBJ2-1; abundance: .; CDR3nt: TGTGCTAGTGCACTAGCGGGGGGGCGGTACAATGAGCAGTTCTTC; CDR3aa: CASALAGGRYNEQFF
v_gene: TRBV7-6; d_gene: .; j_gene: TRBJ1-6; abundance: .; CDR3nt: TGTGCCAGCAGCTTAGGGGGACCCTCGGACGGTTCACCCCTCCACTTT; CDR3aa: CASSLGGPSDGSPLHF
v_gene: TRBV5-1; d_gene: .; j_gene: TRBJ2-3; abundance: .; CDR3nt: TGCGCCAGCAGCTTACGGGGCCTAGGCACAGATACGCAGTATTTT; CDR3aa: CASSLRGLGTDTQYF
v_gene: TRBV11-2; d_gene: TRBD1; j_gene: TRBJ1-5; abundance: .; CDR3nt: TGTGCCAGCAGCAACCGGGACAGGGGTTACAATCAGCCCCAGCATTTT; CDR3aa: CASSNRDRGYNQPQHF
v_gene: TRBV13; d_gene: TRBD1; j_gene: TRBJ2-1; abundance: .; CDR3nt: TGTGCCAGCAGCTTTGGGACAGGGGCCCTCAATGAGCAGTTCTTC; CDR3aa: CASSFGTGALNEQFF
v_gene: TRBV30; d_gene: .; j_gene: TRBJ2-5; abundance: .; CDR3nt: TGTGCCTGGTCACCTAACAGGGGGGGCCAAGAGACCCAGTACTTC; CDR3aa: CAWSPNRGGQETQYF
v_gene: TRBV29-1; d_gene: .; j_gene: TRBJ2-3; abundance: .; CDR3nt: TGCAGCGCCCCGGGACCCCGGAGAGGGGATACGCAGTATTTT; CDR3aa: CSAPGPRRGDTQYF
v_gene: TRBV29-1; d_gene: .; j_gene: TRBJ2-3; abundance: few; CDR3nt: TGCAGCGTTGTCGCCGGGGACACAGATACGCAGTATTTT; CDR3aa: CSVVAGDTDTQYF
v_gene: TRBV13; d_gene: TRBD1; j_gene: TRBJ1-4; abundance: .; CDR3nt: TGTGCCAGCAGCCTGGGGACAGGCAATGAAAAACTGTTTTTT; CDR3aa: CASSLGTGNEKLFF
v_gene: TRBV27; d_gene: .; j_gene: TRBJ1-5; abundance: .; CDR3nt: TGTGCCAGCAGTTTATCTCAGGGAGGCAATCAGCCCCAGCATTTT; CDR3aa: CASSLSQGGNQPQHF
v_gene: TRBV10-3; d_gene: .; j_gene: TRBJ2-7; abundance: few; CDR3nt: TGTGCCACCGAAGACAGTTACGAGCAGTACTTC; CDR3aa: CATEDSYEQYF
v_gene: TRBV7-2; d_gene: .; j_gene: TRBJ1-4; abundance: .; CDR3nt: TGTGCCAGCAGCTTAGCAAAGGGTTATACTAATGAAAAACTGTTTTTT; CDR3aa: CASSLAKGYTNEKLFF
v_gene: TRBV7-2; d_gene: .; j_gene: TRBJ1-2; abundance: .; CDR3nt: TGTGCCAGCAGTCCAGCGGGGGAGGGTGGCTACACCTTC; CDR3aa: CASSPAGEGGYTF
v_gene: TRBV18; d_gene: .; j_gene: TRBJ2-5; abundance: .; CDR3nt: TGTGCCAGCTCACCACCTTCCCAAGAGACCCAGTACTTC; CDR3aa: CASSPPSQETQYF
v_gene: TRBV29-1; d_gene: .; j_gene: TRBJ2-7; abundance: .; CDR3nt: TGCAGCGTTGTTGCTTTCAACGAGCAGTACTTC; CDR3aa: CSVVAFNEQYF
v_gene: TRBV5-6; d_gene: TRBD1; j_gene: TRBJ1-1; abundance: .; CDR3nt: TGTGCCAGCAGCTTCCGTAGGGACAGGGTGGGCACTGAAGCTTTCTTT; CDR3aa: CASSFRRDRVGTEAFF
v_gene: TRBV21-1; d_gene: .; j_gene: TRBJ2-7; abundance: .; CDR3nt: TGTGCCAGCAGCAAAGGGAAGGGTGGCTCCTACGAGCAGTACTTC; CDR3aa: CASSKGKGGSYEQYF
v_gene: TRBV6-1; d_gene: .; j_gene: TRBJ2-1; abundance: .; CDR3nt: TGTGCCAGCAGTGTCGGAGGGGGAAATGAGCAGTTCTTC; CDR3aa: CASSVGGGNEQFF
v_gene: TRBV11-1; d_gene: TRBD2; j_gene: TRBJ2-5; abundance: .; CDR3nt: TGTGCCAGCAGCTCCAAGCGGGGGGGCGAGGAGACCCAGTACTTC; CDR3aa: CASSSKRGGEETQYF
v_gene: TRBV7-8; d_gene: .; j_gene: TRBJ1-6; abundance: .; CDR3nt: TGTGCCAGCAGCTTGCCCCCCAAAGGCCATAATTCACCCCTCCACTTT; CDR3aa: CASSLPPKGHNSPLHF